This T cell receptor (beta chain) is from a study of T cell repertoires in cytomegalovirus infection. In the study overall: A matching HLA type, together with CMV infection, was signaled by public TCR beta signatures. Study outcomes and limitations: CMV carriers having the relevant HLA were flagged by cumulative public TCR beta family frequency. In two of eight donors, the top clonotype was HLA-C-restricted CMV-specific.

TCRdb called the reads again in MiXCR, with one record for every CDR3 protein. The table lists around 740,000 distinct CDR3 sequences, 35% of them singletons, with 2.5% to 3% in the top ten. After removal of 3 bases from V and 9 bases from J, the junction contained 7 bases not matched to a gene. This CDR3 has 15 residues. CDR1 is DFQATT and CDR2 is SNEGSKA in the germline V gene (reference sequence). Of note for this clonotype: Its target is unknown.

Sequenced: PBMCs. V and J are TRBV20-1 and TRBJ2-1; TRBD2 matches at 14 bases. The clonotype originates from a human donor in good health (CMV status not recorded). Some clones in this sample may be carry-over from other donors' samples. The CDR3 DNA reads as TGCAGTGCTAGGGCTGGGACTAGCGGGAGCTCTGAGCAGTTCTTC. This encodes CSARAGTSGSSEQFF.